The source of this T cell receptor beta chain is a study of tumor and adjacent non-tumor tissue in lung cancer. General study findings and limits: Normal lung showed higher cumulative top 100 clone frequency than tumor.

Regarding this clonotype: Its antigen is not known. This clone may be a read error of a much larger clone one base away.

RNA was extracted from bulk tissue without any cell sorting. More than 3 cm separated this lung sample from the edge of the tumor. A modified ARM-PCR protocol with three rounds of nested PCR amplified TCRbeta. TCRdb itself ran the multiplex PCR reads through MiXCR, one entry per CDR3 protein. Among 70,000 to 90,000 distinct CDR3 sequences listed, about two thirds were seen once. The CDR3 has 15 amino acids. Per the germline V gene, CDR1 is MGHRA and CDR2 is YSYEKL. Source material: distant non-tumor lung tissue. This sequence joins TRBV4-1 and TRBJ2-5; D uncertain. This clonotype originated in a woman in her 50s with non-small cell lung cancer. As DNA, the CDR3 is TGCACCAGCAGCCAAGATTCCTACAGCCAAGAGACCCAGTACTTC. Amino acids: CTSSQDSYSQETQYF.